This TCR beta chain was sequenced during a study of CD8+ T cells in alopecia areata. Looking at the study overall: It was 6 to 18 months of tofacitinib, and then there were 6 months off drug. Study-level results: Clarity of TCR sharing across patients fell short of that in mice, possibly HLA-related. Lesional scalp exceeded normal scalp in clonality, especially in alopecia totalis/universalis. Within the top 100, expanded CD8+ clones significantly decreased with tofacitinib, as did scalp clonality.

The CDR3 length is 13 residues. Germline CDR1 and CDR2: MNHEY and SVGAGI. V lost 9 bases and J 7 bases, leaving 16 bases between the germline ends. RNA extraction and reverse transcription yielded cDNA as sequencing template. Clones were sequenced by immunoSEQ multiplex PCR, and TCRdb holds only the in-frame ones, with some missing. The sample has about 120,000 clones, 53% seen once. A word on this clone: What it binds is not known.

Documented treatment: oral pan-JAK inhibitor, 5-10 mg twice daily. This sequence originates from a human donor with alopecia areata. This material consisted of CD4+ T cells sorted from blood, taken at week 4, from a patient treated with tofacitinib. The chain joins TRBV6-5 to TRBJ1-5; no definite D call. The CDR3 spells CASKGAGEQPQHF. The CDR3 coding sequence is TGTGCCAGTAAAGGCGCGGGTGAGCAGCCCCAGCATTTT.